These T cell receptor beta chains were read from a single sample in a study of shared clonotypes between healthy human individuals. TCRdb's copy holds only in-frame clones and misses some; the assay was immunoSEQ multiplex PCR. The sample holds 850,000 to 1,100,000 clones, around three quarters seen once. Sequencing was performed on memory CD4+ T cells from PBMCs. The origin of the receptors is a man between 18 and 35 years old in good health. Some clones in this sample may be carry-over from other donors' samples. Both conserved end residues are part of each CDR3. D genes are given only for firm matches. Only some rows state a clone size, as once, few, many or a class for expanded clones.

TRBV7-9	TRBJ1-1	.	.	CASSLMGFGTEAFF	TGTGCCAGCAGCTTAATGGGGTTCGGCACTGAAGCTTTCTTT
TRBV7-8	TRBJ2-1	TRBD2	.	CASSLRLAGGQNEQFF	TGTGCCAGCAGCTTAAGGTTAGCGGGAGGACAAAATGAGCAGTTCTTC
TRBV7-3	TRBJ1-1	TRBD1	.	CASSRQGEYTEAFF	TGTGCCAGCAGCCGACAGGGTGAATACACTGAAGCTTTCTTT
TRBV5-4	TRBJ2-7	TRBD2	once	CASSWGGSSSYEQYF	TGTGCCAGCAGCTGGGGGGGGTCCAGCTCCTACGAGCAGTACTTC
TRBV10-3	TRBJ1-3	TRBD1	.	CAIRGQGSSGNTIYF	TGTGCCATCAGGGGACAGGGCTCTTCTGGAAACACCATATATTTT
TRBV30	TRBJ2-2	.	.	CAWSPSGELFF	TGTGCCTGGAGTCCCTCAGGGGAGCTGTTTTTT
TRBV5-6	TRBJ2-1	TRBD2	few	CASTRGRGRDYNEQFF	TGTGCCAGCACCCGGGGGCGCGGGAGGGATTACAATGAGCAGTTCTTC
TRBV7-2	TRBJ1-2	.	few	CASSLPGGSYGYTF	TGTGCCAGCAGCTTACCTGGGGGCAGCTATGGCTACACCTTC
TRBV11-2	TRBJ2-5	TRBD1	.	CASSLHRGSETQYF	TGTGCCAGCAGCTTACACAGGGGGTCAGAGACCCAGTACTTC
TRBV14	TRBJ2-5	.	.	CASSSQVQETQYF	TGTGCCAGCAGCTCTCAGGTACAAGAGACCCAGTACTTC
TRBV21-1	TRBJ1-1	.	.	CASRALHTIRTEAFF	TGTGCCAGCAGGGCACTTCACACAATTCGCACTGAAGCTTTCTTT
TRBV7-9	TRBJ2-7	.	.	CASSLVRGGVLPYEQYF	TGTGCCAGCAGCTTGGTTAGGGGTGGGGTACTACCCTACGAGCAGTACTTC
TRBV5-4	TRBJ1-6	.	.	CASSLASLDSPLHF	TGTGCCAGCAGCCTCGCCTCCCTCGATTCACCCCTCCACTTT
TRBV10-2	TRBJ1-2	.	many	CASSEPRGAVSYGYTF	TGCGCCAGCAGTGAGCCCCGGGGGGCGGTTTCCTATGGCTACACCTTC
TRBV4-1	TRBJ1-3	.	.	CASSQDRTRNTIYF	TGCGCCAGCAGCCAAGATCGTACTAGAAACACCATATATTTT
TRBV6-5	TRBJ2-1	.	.	CASRDAAVGNEQFF	TGTGCCAGCAGAGACGCCGCAGTAGGCAATGAGCAGTTCTTC
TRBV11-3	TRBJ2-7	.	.	CASSLDIGYEQYF	TGTGCCAGCAGCTTAGATATCGGTTACGAGCAGTACTTC
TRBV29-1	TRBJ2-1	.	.	CSVGHSSYNEQFF	TGCAGCGTGGGTCATAGCTCCTACAATGAGCAGTTCTTC
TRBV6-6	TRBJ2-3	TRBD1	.	CASSPGGQADTQYF	TGTGCCAGCAGTCCAGGGGGCCAGGCAGATACGCAGTATTTT
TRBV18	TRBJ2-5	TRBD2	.	CASSPGGAETQYF	TGTGCCAGCTCCCCCGGGGGGGCGGAGACCCAGTACTTC
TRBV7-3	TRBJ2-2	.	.	CASSPVSGHDGELFF	TGTGCCAGCAGCCCAGTTAGCGGACATGACGGGGAGCTGTTTTTT
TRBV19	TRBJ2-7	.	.	CASSSDHSYEQYF	TGTGCCAGTAGTTCCGATCACTCCTACGAGCAGTACTTC
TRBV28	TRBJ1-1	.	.	CASSSGPYTEAFF	TGTGCCAGCAGTTCCGGACCCTACACTGAAGCTTTCTTT
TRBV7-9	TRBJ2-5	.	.	CASSSSMGQETQYF	TGTGCCAGCAGCTCCTCGATGGGTCAAGAGACCCAGTACTTC
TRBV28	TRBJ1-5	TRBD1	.	CASSLTEQGARSQPQHF	TGTGCCAGCAGTTTGACCGAACAGGGGGCGCGTTCTCAGCCCCAGCATTTT
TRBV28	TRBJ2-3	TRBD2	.	CASILAGGGTDTQYF	TGTGCCAGCATTCTAGCGGGAGGAGGCACAGATACGCAGTATTTT
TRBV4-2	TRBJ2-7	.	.	CASSQRTQRIYEQYF	TGTGCCAGCAGCCAACGAACTCAGAGGATCTACGAGCAGTACTTC